This T cell receptor beta chain is drawn from a study of beta chain features in type 1 diabetes. Study-wide background: Summed over all samples, the examined sorted cells came to 95 million to 120 million.

Sequenced material consisted of expressed TCRB transcripts (all of the isolated RNA was reverse transcribed). TCRdb's table, derived via immunoSEQ multiplex PCR, lists solely in-frame clones and lacks some. Found here are about 620,000 clones, 15% to 17% of them singletons; the top ten hold roughly 0.098%. With 5 bases removed from V and 7 bases from J, the gap between germline ends came to 18 bases. This CDR3 is 15 amino acids long. Per germline, CDR1 MRHNA and CDR2 SNTAGT. Study findings and constraints: PCR, the amplification step, might favor shorter templates, equally in patients and controls. Among all four CD4+ subsets, Type 1 diabetes patients had TCRB CDR3s that were moderately but significantly shorter.

Via the markers CD45RO/CCR7/CD25/CD127/CD95/CD27, stem cell-like memory, regulatory, central memory and naive CD4+ cells were sorted. This clone was counted between two and nine times. Its antigen is unknown. The sequence derives from a man aged 18 to 29 in good health. The chain joins TRBV6-4 to TRBJ2-1; a possible D gene is TRBD2 (6 bases). Sequencing was performed on naive CD4+ T cells from blood. CDR3 bases: TGTGCCAGCAGTCCTTGGGCGGGGTCGGGGAATGAGCAGTTCTTC. Translation: CASSPWAGSGNEQFF.